The 6 T cell receptor beta chains given below trace back to one sample, sequenced in a study. Generated by immunoSEQ multiplex PCR, the TCRdb table keeps only in-frame clones and is missing some. The sample comprises around 54,000 clones, 90% to 95% of which are singletons, and approximately 12% rests with the top ten. The specimen sequenced was PBMCs. The origin of the receptors is a middle-aged man with rheumatoid arthritis.

This clone was recorded once. V and J are TRBV12-3 or TRBV12-4 and TRBJ1-2, with D possibly being TRBD1 (6 bases). V lost 3 bases, J lost 4 bases, and 9 bases lay in between. CDR3 length: 13 amino acids. For the CDR3, the DNA is TGTGCCAGCAGTTTCGGCAGGGGCTATGGCTACACCTTC. It encodes CASSFGRGYGYTF.

The chain combines TRBV7-3 with TRBJ2-1; TRBD2 matches 7 bases. The CDR3 totals 17 residues. Germline V gives CDR1 SGHTA, CDR2 FQGTGA. The V segment lost 2 bases and the J segment 2 bases; nucleotides outside the gene matches: 9. This chain's CDR3 is CASSLGFRGGPYNEQFF. For the CDR3, the DNA is TGTGCCAGCAGCTTAGGGTTTAGGGGAGGGCCCTACAATGAGCAGTTCTTC.

The chain carries TRBV7-6 and TRBJ2-7; 15 positions match TRBD2. V was pared by 1 base and J by 5 bases, with 6 bases of the junction left unmatched. Germline V gene lookup returns CDR1 SGHVS and CDR2 FNYEAQ. This CDR3 contains 17 residues. Written as DNA, the CDR3 is TGTGCCAGCAGCTTAGGGGGACTAGCGGGAGGAGTTCACGAGCAGTACTTC. Translated, it gives CASSLGGLAGGVHEQYF.

This chain connects TRBV6-6 to TRBJ1-5, with 9 positions matching TRBD1. Trimming took 2 bases from V and 4 from J; bases not matched to a gene: 6. The V gene's germline CDR1 is MNHNY and CDR2 SVGAGI (reference sequence). This CDR3 is 16 amino acids long. The CDR3 protein is CASSYPTGGGNQPQHF. For the CDR3, the DNA is TGTGCCAGCAGTTACCCGACAGGGGGAGGGAATCAGCCCCAGCATTTT.

By sample share, this clone is medium-sized. Other DNA sequences of this sample code for an identical CDR3. V and J are TRBV12-3 or TRBV12-4 and TRBJ2-5; no clear D gene. V was trimmed by 5 bases and J by 5 bases, leaving 12 bases between them. This CDR3 contains 13 residues. CDR3 sequence reads: CASSPPEGETQYF. In DNA form, the CDR3 reads TGTGCCAGCAGTCCGCCCGAAGGGGAGACCCAGTACTTC.

The chain couples TRBV6-1 to TRBJ1-1; a weak D match, TRBD1 (6 bases). Per the germline V gene, CDR1 is MNHNS and CDR2 is SASEGT. The CDR3 sequence is 13 residues long. V lost 6 bases and J lost 0, with 8 bases in between. The CDR3 loop is CASRDSLNTEAFF. The CDR3 DNA reads TGTGCCAGCAGGGACAGCCTGAACACTGAAGCTTTCTTT.